Sequencing of this T cell receptor (beta chain) was carried out in a study of blood T cell repertoires in COVID-19 (TCRdb year 2020). Regarding the complete study: Collaborator samples came from the United States, Italy and Spain and covered acute and convalescent phases of COVID-19. Nearly every sample came with metadata listing a de-identified subject ID, COVID-19 status, age in years and sex. Subjects who had been exposed to COVID-19, were actively infected with it, or had recovered from it provided the deeply sampled blood TCRbeta repertoires that made up the dataset. The material from the prospective study consisted of cDNA or gDNA derived from T cells, B-cell-depleted T cells, or PBMCs. Where available, HLA class I and class II types were obtained from metadata supplied by the sample provider rather than from assay-based typing. A freely available public database, intended as a resource for researchers studying the immune response to SARS-CoV-2, is where the repertoires were released. Samples were obtained from the ongoing ImmuneRACE study (first 160 participants) and from about 1,300 subjects provided by 6 global collaborators. The paper's findings and limits, for the study overall: Clinical and demographic metadata were provided uncurated, with the amount varying by source and participant.

Whole blood was collected in K2EDTA tubes by collaborating institutions according to the institutions' own protocols. For TCRbeta analysis, collaborators shipped samples in one of three forms: frozen whole blood, isolated PBMCs, or DNA extracted from either of those sample types. Details on this clone: Its antigen is currently not known. One base away there is no much larger clone; base qualities are not given.

TCRbeta CDR3 regions were amplified from genomic DNA by means of the immunoSEQ Assay, a bias-controlled multiplex PCR. Regarding the original processing steps: The number of nucleated cells in each sample was estimated from the amplification of reference gene primers within the assay. Sequence reads were collapsed and filtered to measure the absolute abundance of every unique TCRbeta CDR3 rearrangement. For each sample, productive Simpson clonality was calculated by taking the square root of Simpson's diversity index across productive rearrangements. TCRdb provides this immuneACCESS table in a form limited to in-frame rearrangements. Some clones are lacking; in checked studies, under half of them reflect an unresolved V gene, and why the rest are absent is not known. The DNA gave D and trimming, while V, J and clone size come from that table. The sample has approximately 35,000 clones on record, nearly 80% of them singletons. The ten largest clonotypes hold under 35% of the sample.

CDR1 SGDLS and CDR2 YYNGEE are derived from the germline V gene. V trim: 4 bases; J trim: 3 bases; unmatched bases: 2. Measured from the cysteine to the phenylalanine, the CDR3 is 14 residues long. The CDR3 DNA has 42 bases and is translated from base 1. Recombination connected TRBV9 to TRBJ2-7; a stretch of 12 junction bases matches TRBD2. Material: peripheral blood. The sequence came from an elderly man with acute or convalescent COVID-19. The nucleotides read TGTGCCAGCAGCACGACTAGCGGGAGCTACGAGCAGTACTTC. The resulting protein is CASSTTSGSYEQYF.